This TCR beta chain was recovered during a study of CD8 T cells in ankylosing spondylitis. In germline, CDR1 is SGDLS, CDR2 YYNGEE. The V end was cut by 2 bases, the J end by 0 bases, with 15 bases between. This CDR3 is 18 amino acids long. One entry per CDR3 protein results from TCRdb running MiXCR on the 5' RACE reads. In the table there are approximately 290,000 distinct CDR3 sequences, roughly 20% of which are singletons. The clonotype was recovered from a female donor with ankylosing spondylitis or in good health (not recorded which). The chain carries TRBV9 and TRBJ2-6; D ambiguous. Sequenced: blood, either unsorted or a sorted T cell fraction (not recorded which). The CDR3 sequence: CASSVRSTASSGANVLTF. In nucleotides, the CDR3 is TGTGCCAGCAGCGTTAGATCGACGGCAAGCTCTGGGGCCAACGTCCTGACTTTC.